Listed here are 13 T cell receptor beta chains from one sample, sequenced in a study of OX40 agonist ivuxolimab in advanced cancers. Using immunoSEQ multiplex PCR, the repertoire was profiled, and TCRdb retains in-frame clones only, with some absent. The sample consists of 20,000 or so clones, about 83% of them appearing once. Source: CD4+ or CD8+ T cells sorted from blood, taken in a trial of the OX40 agonist ivuxolimab. The receptors here all came from an adult with an advanced solid tumor such as melanoma, head and neck, liver or kidney cancer.

The chain has TRBV19 and TRBJ1-5; D perhaps matches TRBD1 (6 bases). Germline CDR1 is LNHDA and CDR2 is SQIVND (reference sequence). The ends were cut back, 5 bases at V and 1 base at J, with 21 bases in the middle. This CDR3 region has 18 residues. CDR3: CASSPLLAGDGSNQPQHF. In nucleotides, the CDR3 is TGTGCCAGTAGTCCCCTATTGGCAGGGGATGGGAGCAATCAGCCCCAGCATTTT.

Worth noting for this clone: A much larger clonotype is one base distant, so this may be a read error. The chain employs TRBV23-1 and TRBJ1-3; a possible D gene is TRBD1 (6 bases). TRBV23-1 falls under the ORF class, with uncertain function. The CDR3 extends over 17 amino acids. The chain's CDR3 is CANSEDRKVGSGNTIYF. In DNA form, the CDR3 reads TGCGCCAACAGTGAGGACAGAAAGGTCGGCTCTGGAAACACCATATATTTT.

V is TRBV30 and J is TRBJ2-7, with D perhaps TRBD2 (5 bases). Germline CDR1 is GTSNPN and CDR2 is SVGIG (reference sequence). CDR3 length: 12 residues. The V gene lost 2 bases and the J gene lost 2 bases, with 7 bases spanning the gap. This chain's CDR3 is CAWSSGTYEQYF. The CDR3 region has the DNA TGTGCCTGGAGTAGCGGAACCTACGAGCAGTACTTC.

The chain is built from TRBV29-1 and TRBJ1-2; no definite D call. Trimming took 0 bases from V and 7 from J, leaving 12 bases between them. Germline values: CDR1 SQVTM, CDR2 ANQGSEA. This CDR3 comprises 13 residues. The CDR3 protein is CSVEEEWGSGYTF. In DNA form, the CDR3 reads TGCAGCGTTGAAGAAGAGTGGGGATCTGGCTACACCTTC.

The chain recombines TRBV5-1 with TRBJ2-1; 8 nucleotides line up with TRBD2. After removal of 4 bases from V and 0 bases from J, the junction contained 3 bases not matched to a gene. The CDR3 is made up of 15 amino acids. Germline CDR1 reads SGHRS; CDR2 reads YFSETQ. This CDR3 reads CASSLRGGSYNEQFF. CDR3 coding DNA: TGCGCCAGCAGCCTCCGGGGGGGCTCCTACAATGAGCAGTTCTTC. Variable domain in full (rest from reference TRBV5-1 and TRBJ2-1): KAGVTQTPRYLIKTRGQQVTLSCSPISGHRSVSWYQQTPGQGLQFLFEYFSETQRNKGNFPGRFSGRQFSNSRSEMNVSTLELGDSALYLCASSLRGGSYNEQFFGPGTRLTVL.

The V and J genes are TRBV6-5 and TRBJ1-5; no clear D gene. Trimming left V 8 bases short and J 7 bases short, with 18 bases between. Germline lookup yields CDR1 MNHEY and CDR2 SVGAGI. CDR3 size: 14 residues. CDR3 sequence reads: CASALSGVRQPQHF. As DNA, the CDR3 is TGTGCCAGCGCCCTGTCCGGGGTCCGGCAGCCCCAGCATTTT.

The rearrangement joins TRBV27 to TRBJ2-5; 9 bases align to TRBD2. The CDR3 runs to 14 residues. Germline V gene lookup returns CDR1 MNHEY and CDR2 SMNVEV (reference sequence). Trimming at V came to 2 bases and at J to 11 bases, leaving 9 bases not matched to a gene. The CDR3 DNA reads TGTGCCAGCAGTTTAGGGACTAGCTCCTATCAGCAGTACTTC. This sequence encodes CASSLGTSSYQQYF.

CDR3 region: CASSDMEGSDTQYF. The CDR3 region has the DNA TGTGCCAGCAGTGACATGGAGGGGTCAGATACGCAGTATTTT. The genes are TRBV6-4 and TRBJ2-3; D may be TRBD2 (6 bases). This CDR3 comprises 14 residues. Germline lookup yields CDR1 MRHNA and CDR2 SNTAGT. The germline V and J ends were trimmed by 2 bases and 4 bases, with 10 bases remaining between them.

Worth noting for this clone: This CDR3 is also generated by other DNA sequences in the sample. This chain joins TRBV19 and TRBJ1-1; D is possibly TRBD1 (6 bases). V was cut by 3 bases and J by 8 bases, with 16 bases left in between. Germline-derived CDR1 and CDR2 are LNHDA and SQIVND (reference sequence). The CDR3 spans 14 residues. The CDR3, as DNA: TGTGCCAGTAGTATTAGGAGGGGGGGACCCGAAGCTTTCTTT. This gives the protein CASSIRRGGPEAFF. The variable domain in full, with the rest retrieved from reference TRBV19 and TRBJ1-1, is DGGITQSPKYLFRKEGQNVTLSCEQNLNHDAMYWYRQDPGQGLRLIYYSQIVNDFQKGDIAEGYSVSREKKESFPLTVTSAQKNPTAFYLCASSIRRGGPEAFFGQGTRLTVV.

The J gene is TRBJ2-1, the V gene TRBV7-9; TRBD1 is a possible D gene (9 bases). Germline V CDR1 and CDR2: SEHNR, FQNEAQ (reference sequence). V was clipped by 5 bases and J by 4 bases, with 21 bases between them. The CDR3 consists of 17 residues. CDR3 DNA: TGTGCCAGCAGCCCGGGGGGGGGACAGGGACTTTACAATGAGCAGTTCTTC. This encodes CASSPGGGQGLYNEQFF.

The V and J genes are TRBV6-6 and TRBJ1-2; possible D gene TRBD1, 5 bases. The germline CDR1 and CDR2 sequences are MNHNY and SVGAGI (reference sequence). V was pared by 5 bases and J by 3 bases, with 10 bases between. The CDR3 runs to 13 residues. CDR3 coding DNA: TGTGCCAGCAGTGGGGACGGAGACTATGGCTACACCTTC. Translation gives CASSGDGDYGYTF.

By sample share, this clone is large. The V and J genes are TRBV28 and TRBJ1-5; D is ambiguous. The germline CDR1 and CDR2 sequences are MDHEN and SYDVKM. Trimming removed 6 bases from V and 3 bases from J, with 15 bases in between. This CDR3 comprises 15 residues. The CDR3 region is CASSSYSDFNQPQHF. CDR3 DNA sequence: TGTGCCAGCAGCTCGTACAGCGACTTCAATCAGCCCCAGCATTTT.

The rearrangement links TRBV20-1 to TRBJ2-5, with D unresolved. This CDR3 is built from 11 residues. Trimming took 3 bases from V and 5 from J, leaving 7 bases between them. Germline V gene lookup returns CDR1 DFQATT and CDR2 SNEGSKA (reference sequence). The CDR3 spells CSARDGETQYF. The CDR3 region has the DNA TGCAGTGCTAGGGACGGGGAGACCCAGTACTTC.